This TCR beta chain was sequenced in a study of blood T cell repertoires in COVID-19. Across the whole study: Acute and convalescent COVID-19 samples came from the United States, Italy and Spain. PBMCs, B-cell-depleted T cells, or T cells were the source of the cDNA or gDNA that made up the material.

Per the study methods: Reference gene primer amplification gave nucleated cell count estimates. Clones were read by immunoSEQ multiplex PCR, and TCRdb kept only the in-frame ones, dropping some. From that table come the V and J calls and clone size; the DNA was used to work out D and trimming. Seen here are around 77,000 clones, 65% to 90% observed once, and the top ten hold around 9.9%. This TCR was recovered from a man between 65 and 85 years old with active or convalescent COVID-19. The specimen sequenced was peripheral blood.

This CDR3 reads CASSHPGTGNTGELFF. As DNA, the CDR3 is TGTGCCAGCAGCCACCCGGGGACTGGGAACACCGGGGAGCTGTTTTTT. The chain has TRBV4-2 and TRBJ2-2, with D possibly TRBD2 on 6 matching bases. The length of the CDR3 is 16 residues. Germline V gene lookup returns CDR1 LGHNA and CDR2 YNFKEQ. V lost 3 bases, J lost 1 base, and 12 bases lay in between.